Listed below are T cell receptor beta chains from one sample, sequenced in a study of tumor-infiltrating lymphocytes in primary liver carcinoma. A single record per CDR3 protein comes from TCRdb applying MiXCR to the multiplex PCR reads. The table shows 310,000 or so distinct CDR3 sequences, with approximately 65% occurring only once. The sequencing input was peripheral blood. Receptors were obtained from a man aged 40-49 years with primary liver carcinoma and hepatitis B virus infection. The CDR3 runs from the conserved cysteine through the conserved F or W. A D gene is named only where the DNA matches it firmly. Size values are once, few and many counts, or a class for expanded clones, and some rows have none.

12	TRBV29-1	many	TRBJ2-7	TRBD1	TGCAGTGTTACGACAGGGCCCTACGAGCAGTACTTC	CSVTTGPYEQYF
14	TRBV10-3	.	TRBJ2-1	TRBD2	TGTGCCGTAGTACTATCGGGAGGATACAATGAGCAGTTCTTC	CAVVLSGGYNEQFF
12	TRBV2	few	TRBJ2-7	.	TGTGCCAGCAGTGAACACCGCTACGAGCAGTACTTC	CASSEHRYEQYF
15	TRBV4-3	.	TRBJ2-5	TRBD2	TGCGCCAGCAGCCAAGGTAGCGGGAGGAGAGAGACCAAGTACTTC	CASSQGSGRRETKYF
16	TRBV4-1	once	TRBJ2-7	TRBD2	TGCTCCAGCAGCCAAGATCAGGGACTAGTTATCTCCGAGCAGTACTTC	CSSSQDQGLVISEQYF
12	TRBV30	few	TRBJ1-6	.	TGTGCCTGGACAGGGTTGAATTCACCCCTCCACTTT	CAWTGLNSPLHF
15	TRBV5-1	few	TRBJ1-6	.	TGCGCCAGCAGCCTGGATGATTCATGGGATTCACCCCTCCACTTT	CASSLDDSWDSPLHF
13	TRBV11-2	many	TRBJ1-2	.	TGTGCCAGCAGCTTCAAAGGTTGGGATGGCTACACCTTC	CASSFKGWDGYTF
15	TRBV11-2	once	TRBJ2-3	.	TGTGCCAGCAGCCCCAACATCCAGAGCACAGATATGCAGTATTTT	CASSPNIQSTDMQYF
11	TRBV6-2/TRBV6-3	.	TRBJ2-1	.	TGTGCCAGCAGTCCCTACAATGAGCGGTTCTTC	CASSPYNERFF